This T cell receptor beta chain was recorded in a study of T-cell memory formation after mild COVID-19. The wider study: TCR clusters showed largely donor specificity. Study findings and constraints: Clones that contracted from day 15 to 85 had balanced CD4/CD8; later expanders were CD4+ biased.

This CDR3 contains 13 residues. Germline-derived CDR1 and CDR2 are ENHRY and SYGVKD. Trimming took 6 bases from V and 1 from J, leaving 8 bases between them. TCRdb fed the 5' RACE reads into MiXCR, producing one record per CDR3 protein. Of around 450,000 distinct CDR3 sequences listed, more than 20% were seen once; the top ten hold around 9%. This clonotype was seen ten or more times. Its target is unknown. Sequencing used PBMCs or a T cell subset sorted from them (not recorded which). This TCR was sampled from an adult woman who had mild COVID-19 (a few samples of this study predate the infection). Cell type and time point are not known. This chain uses TRBV10-3 with TRBJ2-3; D is ambiguous. CDR3 DNA sequence: TGTGCCATCAGGCCGCAGGGCACAGATACGCAGTATTTT. Residues: CAIRPQGTDTQYF.